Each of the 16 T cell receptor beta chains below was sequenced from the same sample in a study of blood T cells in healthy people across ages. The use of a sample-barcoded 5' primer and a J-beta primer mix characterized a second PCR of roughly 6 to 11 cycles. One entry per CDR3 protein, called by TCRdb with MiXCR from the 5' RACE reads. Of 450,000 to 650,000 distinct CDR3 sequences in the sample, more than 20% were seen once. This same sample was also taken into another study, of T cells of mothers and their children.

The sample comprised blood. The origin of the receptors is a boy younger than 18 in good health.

CDR3 in amino acids: CSASATGGSTGELFF. DNA of the CDR3: TGCAGTGCTAGCGCGACAGGGGGCAGCACCGGGGAGCTGTTTTTT. The chain joins TRBV20-1 to TRBJ2-2; 10 positions agree with TRBD1. The CDR3 is made up of 15 amino acids. With V trimmed by 3 bases and J by 4 bases, 5 bases remained unmatched. From germline, CDR1 is DFQATT and CDR2 SNEGSKA (reference sequence).

The CDR3 here is CASSQDSFGELFF. Written as DNA, the CDR3 is TGTGCCAGCAGCCAAGATTCATTCGGGGAGCTGTTTTTT. The chain recombines TRBV4-2 with TRBJ2-2; D remains unclear. V lost 0 bases, J lost 7 bases, and 6 bases lay in between. Germline CDR1 LGHNA, CDR2 YNFKEQ. The CDR3 consists of 13 residues.

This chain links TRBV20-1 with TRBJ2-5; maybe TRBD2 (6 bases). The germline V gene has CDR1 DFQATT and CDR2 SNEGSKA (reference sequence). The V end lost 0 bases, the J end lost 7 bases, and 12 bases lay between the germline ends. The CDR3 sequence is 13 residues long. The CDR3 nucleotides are TGCAGTGCTAGAGATCGGACCGGGGGGACCCAGTACTTC. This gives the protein CSARDRTGGTQYF.

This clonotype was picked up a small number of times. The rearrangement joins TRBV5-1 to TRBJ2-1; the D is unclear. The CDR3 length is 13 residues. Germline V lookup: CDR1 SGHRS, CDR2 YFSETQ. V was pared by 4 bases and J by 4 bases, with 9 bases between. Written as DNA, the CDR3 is TGCGCCAGCAGCCCAGAACATTACAATGAGCAGTTCTTC. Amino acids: CASSPEHYNEQFF.

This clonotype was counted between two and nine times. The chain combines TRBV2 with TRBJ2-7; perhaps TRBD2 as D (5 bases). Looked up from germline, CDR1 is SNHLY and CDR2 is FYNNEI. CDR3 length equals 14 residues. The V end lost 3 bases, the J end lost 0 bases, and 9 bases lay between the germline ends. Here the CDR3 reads CASSDGIISYEQYF. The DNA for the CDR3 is TGTGCCAGCAGTGACGGGATAATCTCCTACGAGCAGTACTTC.

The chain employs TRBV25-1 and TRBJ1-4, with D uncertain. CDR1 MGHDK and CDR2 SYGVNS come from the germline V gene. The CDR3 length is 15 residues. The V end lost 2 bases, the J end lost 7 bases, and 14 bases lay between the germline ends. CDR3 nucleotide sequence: TGTGCCAGCAGTGAACCTGCCGCCGCCGGTGAAAAACTGTTTTTT. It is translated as CASSEPAAAGEKLFF.

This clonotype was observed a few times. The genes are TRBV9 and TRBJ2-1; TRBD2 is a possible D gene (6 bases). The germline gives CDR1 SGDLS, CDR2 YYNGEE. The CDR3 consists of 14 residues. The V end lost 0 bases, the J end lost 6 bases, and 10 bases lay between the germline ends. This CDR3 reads CASSVAGSGNEQFF. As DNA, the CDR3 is TGTGCCAGCAGCGTAGCTGGTAGCGGCAATGAGCAGTTCTTC.

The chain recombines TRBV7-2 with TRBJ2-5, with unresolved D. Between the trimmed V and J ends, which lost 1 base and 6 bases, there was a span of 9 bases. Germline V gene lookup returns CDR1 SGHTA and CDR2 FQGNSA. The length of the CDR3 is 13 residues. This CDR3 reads CASSLDAVKTQYF. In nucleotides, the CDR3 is TGTGCCAGCAGCTTAGATGCAGTTAAGACCCAGTACTTC. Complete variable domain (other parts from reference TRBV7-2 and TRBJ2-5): GAGVSQSPSNKVTEKGKDVELRCDPISGHTALYWYRQSLGQGLEFLIYFQGNSAPDKSGLPSDRFSAERTGGSVSTLTIQRTQQEDSAVYLCASSLDAVKTQYFGPGTRLLVL.

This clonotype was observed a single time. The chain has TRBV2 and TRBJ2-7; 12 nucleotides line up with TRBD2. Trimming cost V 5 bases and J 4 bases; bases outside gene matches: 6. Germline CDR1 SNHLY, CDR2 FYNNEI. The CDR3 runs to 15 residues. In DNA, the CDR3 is TGTGCCAGCAGTCGACTAGCGGGAGAATCTTACGAGCAGTACTTC. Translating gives CASSRLAGESYEQYF.

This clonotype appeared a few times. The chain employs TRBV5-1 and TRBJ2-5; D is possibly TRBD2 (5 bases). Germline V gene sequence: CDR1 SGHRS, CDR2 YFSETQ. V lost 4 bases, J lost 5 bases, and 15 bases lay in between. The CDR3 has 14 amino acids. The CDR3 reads CASSLESSRETQYF. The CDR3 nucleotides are TGCGCCAGCAGCCTTGAGTCTAGCCGGGAGACCCAGTACTTC.

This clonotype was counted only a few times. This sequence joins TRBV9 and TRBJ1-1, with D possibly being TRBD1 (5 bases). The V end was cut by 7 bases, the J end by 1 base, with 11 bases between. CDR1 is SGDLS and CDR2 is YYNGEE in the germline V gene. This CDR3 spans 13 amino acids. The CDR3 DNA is TGTGCCAGCGGGGGGTCCCCGAACACTGAAGCTTTCTTT. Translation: CASGGSPNTEAFF.

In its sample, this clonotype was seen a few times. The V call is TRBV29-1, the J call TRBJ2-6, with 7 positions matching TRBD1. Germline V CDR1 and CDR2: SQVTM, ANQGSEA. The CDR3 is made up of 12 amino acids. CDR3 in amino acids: CTLLEAGGVLTF. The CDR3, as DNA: TGCACCCTTCTCGAGGCAGGGGGCGTCCTGACTTTC.

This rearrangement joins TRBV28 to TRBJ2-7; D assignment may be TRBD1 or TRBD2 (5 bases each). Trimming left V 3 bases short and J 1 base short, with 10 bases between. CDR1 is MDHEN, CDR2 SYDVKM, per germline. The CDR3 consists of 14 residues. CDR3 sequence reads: CASSFRGESYEQYF. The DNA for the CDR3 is TGTGCCAGCAGTTTCCGAGGGGAATCCTACGAGCAGTACTTC.

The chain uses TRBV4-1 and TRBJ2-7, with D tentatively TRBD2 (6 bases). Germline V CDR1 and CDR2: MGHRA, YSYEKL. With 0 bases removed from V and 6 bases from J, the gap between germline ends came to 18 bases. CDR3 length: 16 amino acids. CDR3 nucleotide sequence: TGCGCCAGCAGCCAAGATAGGGCGGGATTCTCTGCCGAGCAGTACTTC. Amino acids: CASSQDRAGFSAEQYF.

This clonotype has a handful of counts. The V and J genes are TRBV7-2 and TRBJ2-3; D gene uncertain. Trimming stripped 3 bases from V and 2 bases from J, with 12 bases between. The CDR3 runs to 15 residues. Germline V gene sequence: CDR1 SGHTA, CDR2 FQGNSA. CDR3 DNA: TGTGCCAGCAGCTTTCCCTATGGCCCCACAGATACGCAGTATTTT. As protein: CASSFPYGPTDTQYF.

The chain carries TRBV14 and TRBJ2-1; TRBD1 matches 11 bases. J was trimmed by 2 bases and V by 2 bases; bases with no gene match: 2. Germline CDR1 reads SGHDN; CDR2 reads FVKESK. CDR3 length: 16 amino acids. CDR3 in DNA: TGTGCCAGCAGCCAACAGGACAGGGGGCCCTACAATGAGCAGTTCTTC. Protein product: CASSQQDRGPYNEQFF.